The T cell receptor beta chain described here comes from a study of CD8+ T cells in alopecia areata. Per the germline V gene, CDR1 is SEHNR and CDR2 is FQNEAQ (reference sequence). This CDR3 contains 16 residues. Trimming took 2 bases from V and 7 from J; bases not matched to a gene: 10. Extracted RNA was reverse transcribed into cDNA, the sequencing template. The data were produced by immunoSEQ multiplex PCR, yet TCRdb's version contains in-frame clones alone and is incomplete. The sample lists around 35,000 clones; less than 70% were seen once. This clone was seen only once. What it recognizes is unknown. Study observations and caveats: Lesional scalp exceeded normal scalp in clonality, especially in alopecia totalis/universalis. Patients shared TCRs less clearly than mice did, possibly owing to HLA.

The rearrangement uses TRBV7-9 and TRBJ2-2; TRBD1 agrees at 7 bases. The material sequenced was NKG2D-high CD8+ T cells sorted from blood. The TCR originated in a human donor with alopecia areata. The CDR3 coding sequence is TGTGCCAGCAGCTTATCCGGGACAGTCTACTTCGGGGAGCTGTTTTTT. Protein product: CASSLSGTVYFGELFF.